The rows below give T cell receptor beta chains drawn from one sample of a study of T cells in Graves' hyperthyroidism and ophthalmopathy. A single record per CDR3 protein comes from TCRdb applying MiXCR to the multiplex PCR reads. This table has around 500,000 distinct CDR3 sequences, 14% appearing once. What was sequenced was blood. The receptors shown here come from a woman in her thirties or forties with Graves' hyperthyroidism. CDR3s include the opening cysteine and the closing phenylalanine or tryptophan. Fields, in order: J gene, D gene, clone size, CDR3 length, V gene, CDR3 protein, CDR3 DNA. A D gene is named only where the DNA matches it firmly. For some rows the clone size is stated as once, few or many, or as a class when expanded; others skip it.

TRBJ2-1,TRBD2,many,15,TRBV12-3/TRBV12-4,CASSLVLAGEGEQFF,TGTGCCAGCAGTTTAGTCCTAGCGGGAGAAGGTGAGCAGTTCTTC
TRBJ2-2,NA,NA,22,TRBV12-5,CASGLVRVKVVGSPGNTGELFF,TGTGCTAGTGGTTTGGTACGGGTCAAGGTTGTAGGATCTCCAGGGAACACCGGGGAGCTGTTTTTT
TRBJ2-1,TRBD2,many,13,TRBV2,CASRRELYNEQFF,TGTGCCAGCAGGCGGGAGTTGTACAATGAGCAGTTCTTC
TRBJ2-5,TRBD2,NA,12,TRBV6-2/TRBV6-3,CASSTGLVWANF,TGTGCCAGCAGCACAGGACTAGTCTGGGCCAACTTC
TRBJ2-1,TRBD1,many,15,TRBV7-2,CASSRTGQDYNEQFF,TGTGCCAGCAGCCGCACGGGACAGGACTACAATGAGCAGTTCTTC
TRBJ2-3,NA,many,15,TRBV11-3,CASSPWDRIIYTQYF,TGTGCCAGCAGCCCCTGGGACCGCATTATCTATACGCAGTATTTT
TRBJ2-1,TRBD1,many,15,TRBV19,CASSSDRGSVDEQFF,TGTGCCAGTAGTTCCGACAGGGGGAGTGTTGATGAGCAGTTCTTC
TRBJ2-7,NA,many,13,TRBV11-2,CASSFGPTGEQYF,TGTGCCAGCAGCTTTGGGCCGACGGGGGAGCAGTACTTC
TRBJ2-1,TRBD2,many,17,TRBV24-1,CATSDSLAGAYYNEQFF,TGTGCCACCAGTGATTCCTTAGCGGGAGCATACTACAATGAGCAGTTCTTC
TRBJ2-7,TRBD1,NA,15,TRBV2,CARTGTGGVLYEQYF,TGTGCCAGAACCGGGACAGGGGGCGTTCTATACGAGCAGTACTTC
TRBJ2-1,NA,many,15,TRBV28,CASSLRGGAYNEQFF,TGTGCCAGCAGTTTAAGGGGTGGCGCCTACAATGAGCAGTTCTTC
TRBJ1-2,NA,many,12,TRBV12-3/TRBV12-4,CASSFGPGGYTF,TGTGCCAGCAGTTTTGGACCGGGAGGCTACACCTTC
TRBJ2-1,TRBD2,many,14,TRBV11-3,CASSGTSGINEQFF,TGTGCCAGCAGCGGGACTAGCGGGATCAATGAGCAGTTCTTC
TRBJ2-7,NA,few,13,TRBV27,CASSRVGVGEQYF,TGTGCCAGCAGCCGCGTCGGGGTAGGGGAGCAGTACTTC
TRBJ2-2,TRBD2,few,14,TRBV10-3,CAIRPSGMSGELFF,TGTGCCATACGTCCTAGCGGGATGTCCGGGGAGCTGTTTTTT
TRBJ2-5,NA,few,14,TRBV29-1,CSVEFPALAETQYF,TGCAGCGTTGAGTTCCCAGCACTCGCGGAGACCCAGTACTTC
TRBJ2-4,NA,few,16,TRBV3-1,CASSQDTAIAKNIQYF,TGTGCCAGCAGCCAAGACACAGCAATAGCCAAAAACATTCAGTACTTC
TRBJ2-5,TRBD1,few,14,TRBV7-9,CASSSTGAQETQYF,TGTGCCAGCAGTTCGACAGGGGCCCAAGAGACCCAGTACTTC
TRBJ1-3,NA,NA,16,TRBV9,CASSDGQFFSGNTIYF,TGTGCCAGCAGCGACGGACAGTTTTTCTCTGGAAACACCATATATTTT
TRBJ2-7,NA,many,14,TRBV5-1,CASSNPGTSYEQYF,TGCGCCAGCAGCAACCCCGGGACCTCCTACGAGCAGTACTTC
TRBJ1-1,NA,many,12,TRBV28,CASSTTRFEAFF,TGTGCCAGCAGTACTACACGGTTTGAAGCTTTCTTT
TRBJ2-7,NA,NA,13,TRBV20-1,CSVTWGAGREQYF,TGCAGTGTCACTTGGGGGGCAGGTCGAGAGCAGTACTTC
TRBJ1-2,NA,many,14,TRBV5-1,CASSLPDSPYGYTF,TGCGCCAGCAGCCTCCCCGACAGCCCCTATGGCTACACCTTC
TRBJ2-2,TRBD2,few,17,TRBV3-1,CASSQEKREGRPGELFF,TGTGCCAGCAGCCAAGAAAAGCGGGAGGGCCGCCCCGGGGAGCTGTTTTTT
TRBJ1-1,NA,NA,13,TRBV27,CASRSGTRDEAFF,TGTGCCAGCCGATCCGGGACAAGGGACGAAGCTTTCTTT
TRBJ2-2,NA,few,13,TRBV6-2/TRBV6-3,CASSYGGSGELFF,TGTGCCAGCAGTTATGGAGGAAGCGGGGAGCTGTTTTTT
TRBJ1-2,NA,many,13,TRBV2,CASRGGITYGYTF,TGTGCCAGCAGAGGGGGAATTACCTATGGCTACACCTTC
TRBJ2-2,NA,few,14,TRBV19,CASSTGNPTGELFF,TGTGCCAGTAGTACCGGGAACCCCACCGGGGAGCTGTTTTTT
TRBJ2-5,NA,many,13,TRBV28,CASSLLGQETQYF,TGTGCCAGCAGTTTATTGGGCCAAGAGACCCAGTACTTC
TRBJ2-3,TRBD2,many,15,TRBV7-2,CASSYQLAATDTQYF,TGTGCCAGCAGCTACCAACTAGCGGCCACAGATACGCAGTATTTT
TRBJ2-1,TRBD2,many,12,TRBV7-8,CASSLSGTHQFF,TGTGCCAGCAGCTTAAGCGGGACTCATCAGTTCTTC
TRBJ1-1,NA,few,13,TRBV19,CASSIGAGLGAFF,TGTGCCAGTAGTATCGGTGCAGGATTAGGGGCTTTCTTT
TRBJ2-1,NA,many,12,TRBV20-1,CSASGSYNEQFF,TGCAGTGCTAGCGGGTCCTACAATGAGCAGTTCTTC
TRBJ2-2,NA,NA,14,TRBV12-3/TRBV12-4,CASSLLDNTGELFF,TGTGCCAGCAGTTTGCTAGATAACACCGGGGAGCTGTTTTTT
TRBJ2-6,NA,many,13,TRBV7-3,CASSIRGSNVLTF,TGTGCCAGCAGCATACGGGGCTCCAACGTCCTGACTTTC
TRBJ2-1,TRBD2,many,19,TRBV7-3,CASSNGLAGPTSSYNEQFF,TGTGCCAGCAGCAACGGACTAGCGGGACCCACAAGCTCCTACAATGAGCAGTTCTTC
TRBJ2-5,TRBD2,few,16,TRBV5-1,CASSSRTSGYQETQYF,TGCGCCAGCAGCTCGCGGACTAGCGGCTACCAAGAGACCCAGTACTTC
TRBJ1-5,NA,few,14,TRBV12-5,CASGLDVDRQPQHF,TGTGCTAGTGGTTTGGATGTTGATCGGCAGCCCCAGCATTTT
TRBJ2-2,TRBD2,NA,16,TRBV7-3,CASSLRLAGANGELFF,TGTGCCAGCAGCTTAAGGCTAGCGGGAGCGAACGGGGAGCTGTTTTTT
TRBJ2-7,TRBD2,many,14,TRBV7-3,CASSTGLVGDEQYF,TGTGCCAGCAGCACCGGACTAGTAGGCGACGAGCAGTACTTC
TRBJ2-5,NA,NA,13,TRBV15,CATSRVGGETQYF,TGTGCCACCAGCAGAGTTGGAGGAGAGACCCAGTACTTC
TRBJ1-1,NA,many,12,TRBV7-9,CASSSANTEAFF,TGTGCCAGCAGCTCAGCGAACACTGAAGCTTTCTTT
TRBJ2-3,NA,many,9,TRBV12-3/TRBV12-4,CASGDTQYF,TGTGCCAGTGGAGATACGCAGTATTTT
TRBJ2-7,NA,many,13,TRBV3-1,CASSQDGGYEQYF,TGTGCCAGCAGCCAAGATGGGGGGTACGAGCAGTACTTC
TRBJ1-2,TRBD1,many,16,TRBV29-1,CSVRSRDRGFDYGYTF,TGCAGCGTCAGATCTCGGGACAGGGGATTTGACTATGGCTACACCTTC
TRBJ2-7,NA,many,15,TRBV12-3/TRBV12-4,CASSPSGSIGYEQYF,TGTGCCAGCAGTCCCTCGGGGTCTATAGGGTACGAGCAGTACTTC
TRBJ2-1,NA,few,14,TRBV20-1,CSASTPGSSNEQFF,TGCAGTGCTAGTACCCCGGGATCGAGCAATGAGCAGTTCTTC
TRBJ1-5,NA,many,15,TRBV6-1,CASSPRGYSNQPQHF,TGTGCCAGCAGCCCCCGGGGATATAGCAATCAGCCCCAGCATTTT
TRBJ2-1,NA,few,14,TRBV28,CASTRDQGYNEQFF,TGTGCCAGCACCCGGGACCAAGGGTACAATGAGCAGTTCTTC
TRBJ1-5,NA,few,19,TRBV28,CASSKTRARVVVSNQPQHF,TGTGCCAGCAGTAAGACTAGGGCCAGGGTAGTTGTTAGCAATCAGCCCCAGCATTTT
TRBJ1-1,TRBD1,many,14,TRBV11-3,CASRTGGMNTEAFF,TGTGCCAGCAGGACAGGGGGTATGAACACTGAAGCTTTCTTT
TRBJ2-1,TRBD1,many,15,TRBV3-1,CASSQTGTGSNEQFF,TGTGCCAGCAGCCAAACCGGGACAGGGAGCAATGAGCAGTTCTTC
TRBJ1-4,NA,NA,13,TRBV19,CASSIAVGEKLFF,TGTGCCAGTAGTATCGCGGTGGGGGAAAAACTGTTTTTT
TRBJ2-3,NA,NA,17,TRBV5-1,CASSLALLALRTDTQYF,TGCGCCAGCAGCTTGGCCTTATTAGCGCTTCGCACAGATACGCAGTATTTT